This is a list of T cell receptor beta chains from one sample in a study of identical twins. TCRdb itself ran the 5' RACE reads through MiXCR, one entry per CDR3 protein. The sample gives around 230,000 distinct CDR3 sequences, around a tenth of which show up once; approximately 5.1% is in the top ten. Sequenced input: memory (CD45RO+) T cells sorted from blood. The source of these receptors is a young woman in good health. The CDR3 runs from the conserved cysteine through the conserved F or W. D genes are given only for firm matches. Where a row states a size, it is once, few, many or the class of an expanded clone; other rows omit it.

d_call | j_call | v_call | clone_size | cdr3_nt | cdr3_aa
TRBD2 | TRBJ2-5 | TRBV12-5 | . | TGTGCTAGTGGTTTGGGACTAGCTCGTGAGACCCAGTACTTC | CASGLGLARETQYF
TRBD1 | TRBJ2-3 | TRBV6-1 | few | TGTGCCAGCCATCCCGTGTTGGGACAGGGGGCAGATACGCAGTATTTT | CASHPVLGQGADTQYF
. | TRBJ1-2 | TRBV20-1 | many | TGCAGTGCTAGAGATGAAGGGCCCGCTCAGTATGGCTACACCTTC | CSARDEGPAQYGYTF
TRBD2 | TRBJ2-7 | TRBV3-1 | many | TGTGCCAGCAGCCAGGGATCCGCGGGGGGCTCCTACGAGCAGTACTTC | CASSQGSAGGSYEQYF
TRBD2 | TRBJ2-2 | TRBV10-3 | few | TGTGCCATCAGCCTGGATCGCGGGGGGAACACCGGGGAGCTGTTTTTT | CAISLDRGGNTGELFF
TRBD1 | TRBJ2-4 | TRBV12-3/TRBV12-4 | many | TGTGCCAGTAGTTTCCCAGGACAGGGGGTGGTAAACATTCAGTACTTC | CASSFPGQGVVNIQYF
TRBD1 | TRBJ2-1 | TRBV7-9 | . | TGTGCCAGCACCCCCGGGGGACAGGGGATGTCTGAGCAGTTCTTC | CASTPGGQGMSEQFF
. | TRBJ2-6 | TRBV3-1 | . | TGTGCCAGCAGCCACACGACAGGAGCTTCTGGGGCCAACGTCCTGACTTTC | CASSHTTGASGANVLTF
TRBD1 | TRBJ1-2 | TRBV5-6 | . | TGTGCCAGCAGCTTGGACCGGGACAGAGCTAACTATGGCTACACCTTC | CASSLDRDRANYGYTF
. | TRBJ1-6 | TRBV27 | few | TGTGCCAGCATGTACAGAAATTCACCCCTCCACTTT | CASMYRNSPLHF
. | TRBJ2-1 | TRBV19 | few | TGTGCCAGTAGTGCTATAGGCGGTGAGCAGTTCTTC | CASSAIGGEQFF
. | TRBJ2-7 | TRBV28 | few | TGTGCCAGCAGTTCCAACTCCTACGAGCAGTACTTC | CASSSNSYEQYF
TRBD1 | TRBJ2-7 | TRBV4-1 | few | TGCGCCAGCAGCCTCCGGGACAGGGATTACGAGCAGTACTTC | CASSLRDRDYEQYF
. | TRBJ2-1 | TRBV20-1 | . | TGCAGTGCTAGAGGCGGGCGCTACAATGAGCAGTTCTTC | CSARGGRYNEQFF
TRBD2 | TRBJ2-2 | TRBV5-1 | many | TGCGCCAGCAGCCTACTAGCGGACACCGGGGAGCTGTTTTTT | CASSLLADTGELFF
TRBD2 | TRBJ2-3 | TRBV20-1 | many | TGCAGTGCTCGCCCTGCGGGGGGCACAGATACGCAGTATTTT | CSARPAGGTDTQYF
. | TRBJ2-7 | TRBV7-9 | few | TGTGCCAGCAGCCCCGCTCTAGCGAGGGACGAGCAGTACTTC | CASSPALARDEQYF
TRBD2 | TRBJ2-7 | TRBV10-3 | many | TGTGCCATCAGTGACGTAGCGGGAGTAAATTACGAGCAGTACTTC | CAISDVAGVNYEQYF
TRBD2 | TRBJ2-3 | TRBV7-8 | many | TGTGCCAGCAGCCAACTAGCGAGCACAGATACGCAGTATTTT | CASSQLASTDTQYF
. | TRBJ2-7 | TRBV7-2 | few | TGTGCCAGCAGCCAGGCCTGGGGGAGCTCCTACGAGCAGTACTTC | CASSQAWGSSYEQYF
. | TRBJ1-5 | TRBV20-1 | few | TGCAGTGCTGGACTCAGCAATCAGCCCCAGCATTTT | CSAGLSNQPQHF
. | TRBJ1-1 | TRBV9 | few | TGTGCCAGCAGCGTCTCACGTAGCTGGAACACTGAAGCTTTCTTT | CASSVSRSWNTEAFF